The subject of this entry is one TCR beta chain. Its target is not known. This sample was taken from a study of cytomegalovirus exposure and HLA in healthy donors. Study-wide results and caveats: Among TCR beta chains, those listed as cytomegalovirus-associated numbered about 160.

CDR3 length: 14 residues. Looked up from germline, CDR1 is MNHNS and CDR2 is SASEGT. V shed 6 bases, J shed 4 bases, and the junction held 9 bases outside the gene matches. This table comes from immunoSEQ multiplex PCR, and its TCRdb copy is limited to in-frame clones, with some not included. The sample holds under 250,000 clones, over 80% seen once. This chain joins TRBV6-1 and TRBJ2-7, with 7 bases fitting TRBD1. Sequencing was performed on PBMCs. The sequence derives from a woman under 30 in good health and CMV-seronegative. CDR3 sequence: CASRTTGARYEQYF. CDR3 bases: TGTGCCAGCAGGACAACAGGGGCGCGGTACGAGCAGTACTTC.